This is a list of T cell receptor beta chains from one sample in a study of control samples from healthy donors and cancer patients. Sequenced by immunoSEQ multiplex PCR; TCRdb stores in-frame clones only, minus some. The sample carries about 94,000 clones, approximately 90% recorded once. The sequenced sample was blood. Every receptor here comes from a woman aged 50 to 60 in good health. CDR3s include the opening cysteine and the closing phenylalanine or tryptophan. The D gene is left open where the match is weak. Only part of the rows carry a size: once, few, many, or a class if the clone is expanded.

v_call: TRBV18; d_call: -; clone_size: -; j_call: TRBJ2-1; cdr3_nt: TGTGCCAGCTCACCAAGCTTCCAGCTCAGGAGCTCCTACAATGAGCAGTTCTTC; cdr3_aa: CASSPSFQLRSSYNEQFF
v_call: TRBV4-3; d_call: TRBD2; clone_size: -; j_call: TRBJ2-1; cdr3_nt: TGCGCCAGCAGCCAAGGGACTAGCTTTAAGTATGAGCAGTTCTTC; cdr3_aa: CASSQGTSFKYEQFF
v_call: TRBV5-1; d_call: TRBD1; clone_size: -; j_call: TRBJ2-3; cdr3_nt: TGCGCCAGCAGCTTGTCAGGCAGGGGGAGCACAGATACGCAGTATTTT; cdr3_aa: CASSLSGRGSTDTQYF
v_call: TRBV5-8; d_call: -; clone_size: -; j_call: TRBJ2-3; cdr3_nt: TGTGCCAGCAGCTCTGGGCTAGGAGACACAGATACGCAGTATTTT; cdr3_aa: CASSSGLGDTDTQYF
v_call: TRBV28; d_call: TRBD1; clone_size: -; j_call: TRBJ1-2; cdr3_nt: TGTGCCAGCAGGGGCAGGACAGGAGGGGACTATGGCTACACCTTC; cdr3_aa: CASRGRTGGDYGYTF
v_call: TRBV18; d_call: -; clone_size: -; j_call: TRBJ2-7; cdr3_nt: TGTGCCAGCTCACCACTTTCGTACGAGCAGTACTTC; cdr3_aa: CASSPLSYEQYF
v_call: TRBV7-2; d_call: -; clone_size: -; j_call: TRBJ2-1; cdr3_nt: TGTGCCAGCACCCAGAGCTCCTACAATGAGCAGTTCTTC; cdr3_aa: CASTQSSYNEQFF
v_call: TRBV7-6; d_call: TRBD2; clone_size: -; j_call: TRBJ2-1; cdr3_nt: TGTGCCAGCAGCTTAAAACTAGCGGGGGCCTACAATGAGCAGTTCTTC; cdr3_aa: CASSLKLAGAYNEQFF
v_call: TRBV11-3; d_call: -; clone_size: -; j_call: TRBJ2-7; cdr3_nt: TGTGCCAGCAGCCCTAGGAAGGGTCGGGACCACGAGCAGTACTTC; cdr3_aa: CASSPRKGRDHEQYF
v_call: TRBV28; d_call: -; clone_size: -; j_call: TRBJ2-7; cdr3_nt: TGTGCCAGCAGCTCAATTATAGTGGGTAGCTACGAGCAGTACTTC; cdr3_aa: CASSSIIVGSYEQYF
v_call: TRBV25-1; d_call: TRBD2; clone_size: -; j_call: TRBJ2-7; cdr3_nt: TGTGCCAGCAGTGTTAAGCGGGGCGGATCCTACTACGAGCAGTACTTC; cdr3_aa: CASSVKRGGSYYEQYF
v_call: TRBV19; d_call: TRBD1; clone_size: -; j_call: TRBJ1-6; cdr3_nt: TGTGCCAGTAGTCCCCGACAGGGGGTAAATTCACCCCTCCACTTT; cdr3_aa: CASSPRQGVNSPLHF
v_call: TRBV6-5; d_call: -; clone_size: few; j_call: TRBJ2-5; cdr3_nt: TGTGCCAGCAGTTACTCAGCCGGGGCTCCGGAGACCCAGTACTTC; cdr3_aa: CASSYSAGAPETQYF
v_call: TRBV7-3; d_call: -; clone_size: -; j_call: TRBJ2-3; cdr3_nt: TGTGCCAGCAGCTTAACTCGGGATACGCAGTATTTT; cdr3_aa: CASSLTRDTQYF
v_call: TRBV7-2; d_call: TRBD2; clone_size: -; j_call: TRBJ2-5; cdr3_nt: TGTGCCAGCAGCAGAGAAGTGTGGCGGGGGAGGCCGACCCAGTACTTC; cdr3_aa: CASSREVWRGRPTQYF
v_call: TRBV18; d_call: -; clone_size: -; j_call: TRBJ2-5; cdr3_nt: TGTGCCAGCTCACCGGGCACCGGGTACCAAGAGACCCAGTACTTC; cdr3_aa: CASSPGTGYQETQYF
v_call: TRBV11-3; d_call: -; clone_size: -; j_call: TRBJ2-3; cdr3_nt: TGTGCCAGCACGGGGCGGACGGGCACAGATACGCAGTATTTT; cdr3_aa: CASTGRTGTDTQYF
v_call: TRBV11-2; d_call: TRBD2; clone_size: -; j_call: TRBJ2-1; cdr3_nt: TGTGCCAGCAGCCTTCGCGGGGCGGGGGGGGCCTGGAATGAGCAGTTCTTC; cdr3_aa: CASSLRGAGGAWNEQFF
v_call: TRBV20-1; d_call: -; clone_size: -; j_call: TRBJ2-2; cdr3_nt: TGCAGTGCTAGTCCCTGGGGGAGGTCCAACACCGGGGAGCTGTTTTTT; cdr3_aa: CSASPWGRSNTGELFF
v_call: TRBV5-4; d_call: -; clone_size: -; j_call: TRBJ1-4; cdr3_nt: TGTGCCAGCAGCTTGAACACCAATGAAAAACTGTTTTTT; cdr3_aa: CASSLNTNEKLFF
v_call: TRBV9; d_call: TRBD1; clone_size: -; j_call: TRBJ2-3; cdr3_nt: TGTGCCAGCAGCGAGGACAGGCCGAGCACTGATACGCAGTATTTT; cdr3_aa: CASSEDRPSTDTQYF
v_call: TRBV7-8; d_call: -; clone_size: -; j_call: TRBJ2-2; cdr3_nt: TGTGCCAGCAGCTCTATCCTGGGTCGCACCGGGGAGCTGTTTTTT; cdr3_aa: CASSSILGRTGELFF
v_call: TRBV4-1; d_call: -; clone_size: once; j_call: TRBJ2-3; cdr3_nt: TGCGCCAGCAGCCAAGACCTAGTCGGAGCAGATACGCAGTATTTT; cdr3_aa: CASSQDLVGADTQYF
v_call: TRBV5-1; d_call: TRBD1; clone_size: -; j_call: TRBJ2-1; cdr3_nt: TGCGCCAGCAGCCCATTTGTTGACAGGGGCGATGAGCAGTTCTTC; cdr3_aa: CASSPFVDRGDEQFF
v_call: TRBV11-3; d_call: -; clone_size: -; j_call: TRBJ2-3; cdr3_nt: TGTGCCAGCAGCTTAGACGGGGGCCGGTTGGATACGCAGTATTTT; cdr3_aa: CASSLDGGRLDTQYF
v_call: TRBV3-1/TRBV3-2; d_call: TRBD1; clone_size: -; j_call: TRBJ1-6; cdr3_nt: TGTGCCAGCAGCTCCCGGACAGGGGGCTCCTATAATTCACCCCTCCACTTT; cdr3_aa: CASSSRTGGSYNSPLHF
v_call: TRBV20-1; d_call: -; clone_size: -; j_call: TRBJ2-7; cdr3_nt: TGCAGTGCTAGAGATGCCTACGAGCAGTACTTC; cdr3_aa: CSARDAYEQYF
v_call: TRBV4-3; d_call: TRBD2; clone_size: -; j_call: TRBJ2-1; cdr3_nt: TGCGCCAGCAGCCAGAGGGACTACCCGAGCTCCTACAATGAGCAGTTCTTC; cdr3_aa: CASSQRDYPSSYNEQFF
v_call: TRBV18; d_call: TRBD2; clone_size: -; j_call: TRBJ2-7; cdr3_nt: TGTGCCAGCTCACCGAGCGGGGATACCTACGAGCAGTACTTC; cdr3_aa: CASSPSGDTYEQYF
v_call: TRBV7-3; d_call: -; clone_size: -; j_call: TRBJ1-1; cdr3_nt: TGTGCCACCCGGTTACAGTTGAACACTGAAGCTTTCTTT; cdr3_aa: CATRLQLNTEAFF
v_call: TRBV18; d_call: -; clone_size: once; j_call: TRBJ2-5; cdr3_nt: TGTGCCAGCTCGCGGGACAGACAAGAGACCCAGTACTTC; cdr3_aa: CASSRDRQETQYF
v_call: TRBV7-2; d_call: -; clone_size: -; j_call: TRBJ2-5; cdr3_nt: TGTGCCAGCAGCCCAGGGACGGACCAAGAGACCCAGTACTTC; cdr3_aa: CASSPGTDQETQYF